Detailed here is one T cell receptor (beta chain). The entry originates in a study of cytomegalovirus exposure and HLA in healthy donors. In the PCR, 60 Vbeta and 13 Jbeta primers were used. Sequenced by immunoSEQ multiplex PCR; TCRdb stores in-frame clones only, minus some. The repertoire holds 150,000 to 200,000 clones, with more than 75% as singletons. V lost 5 bases and J lost 5; bases outside the gene matches: 5. There are 14 residues in the CDR3. Germline values: CDR1 SGHAT, CDR2 FQNNGV. The donors (healthy individuals) were bone marrow donors. The chain links TRBV11-2 to TRBJ2-2, with 7 bases identical to TRBD1. The receptor was isolated from a woman aged 25 to 45 in good health and CMV-seropositive. The sequenced sample was PBMCs. Written as DNA, the CDR3 is TGTGCCAGCAGCCAAGGGGGCGTGACCGGGGAGCTGTTTTTT. Translation: CASSQGGVTGELFF. Full variable domain (rest looked up from reference TRBV11-2 and TRBJ2-2): EAGVAQSPRYKIIEKRQSVAFWCNPISGHATLYWYQQILGQGPKLLIQFQNNGVVDDSQLPKDRFSAERLKGVDSTLKIQPAKLEDSAVYLCASSQGGVTGELFFGEGSRLTVL.